The present entry profiles one T cell receptor (beta chain) with its context. This sample includes further DNA sequences coding for the same CDR3. Genomic DNA from each subset was divided evenly over several immunoSEQ plates. Method: immunoSEQ multiplex PCR; TCRdb's copy keeps in-frame clones and lacks some. The sample records roughly 2.1 million clones, about 92% being singletons. The sample originates from a study of shared clonotypes between healthy human individuals. Terminally differentiated effector memory CD45RA+ cells were left out of the naive CD8 fraction, which was CD45RO-negative and positively selected for CCR7. Healthy adults negative for HIV, lacking recent acute infections or vaccinations, served as donors. Each donor was a Caucasian adult residing in Nashville, Tennessee. J gave up 3 bases and V 9 bases, and 4 bases lay outside the gene matches. CDR1 is MDHEN, CDR2 SYDVKM, per germline. This CDR3 spans 13 amino acids.

The chain is built from TRBV28 and TRBJ2-1, with 8 nucleotides matching TRBD2. The origin of this receptor is a man between 18 and 29 years old in good health. Some clones in this sample may be carry-over from other donors' samples. The sequenced material came from naive CD8+ T cells from PBMCs. The CDR3 DNA reads TGTGCCAGTCGGCTAGCGGGCTACAATGAGCAGTTCTTC. This sequence encodes CASRLAGYNEQFF.